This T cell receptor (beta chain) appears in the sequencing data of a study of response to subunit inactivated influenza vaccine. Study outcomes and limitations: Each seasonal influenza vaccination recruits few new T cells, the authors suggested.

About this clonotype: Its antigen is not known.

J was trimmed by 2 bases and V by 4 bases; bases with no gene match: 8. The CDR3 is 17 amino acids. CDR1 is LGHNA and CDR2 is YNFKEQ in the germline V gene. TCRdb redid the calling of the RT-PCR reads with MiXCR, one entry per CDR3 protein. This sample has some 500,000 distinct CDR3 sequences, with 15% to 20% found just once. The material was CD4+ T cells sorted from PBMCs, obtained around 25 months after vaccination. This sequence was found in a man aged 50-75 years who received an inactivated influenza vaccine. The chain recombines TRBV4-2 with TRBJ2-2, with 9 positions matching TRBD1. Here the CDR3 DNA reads TGTGCCAGCAGCCCGAACCGGGACAGGGAAAACACCGGGGAGCTGTTTTTT. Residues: CASSPNRDRENTGELFF.